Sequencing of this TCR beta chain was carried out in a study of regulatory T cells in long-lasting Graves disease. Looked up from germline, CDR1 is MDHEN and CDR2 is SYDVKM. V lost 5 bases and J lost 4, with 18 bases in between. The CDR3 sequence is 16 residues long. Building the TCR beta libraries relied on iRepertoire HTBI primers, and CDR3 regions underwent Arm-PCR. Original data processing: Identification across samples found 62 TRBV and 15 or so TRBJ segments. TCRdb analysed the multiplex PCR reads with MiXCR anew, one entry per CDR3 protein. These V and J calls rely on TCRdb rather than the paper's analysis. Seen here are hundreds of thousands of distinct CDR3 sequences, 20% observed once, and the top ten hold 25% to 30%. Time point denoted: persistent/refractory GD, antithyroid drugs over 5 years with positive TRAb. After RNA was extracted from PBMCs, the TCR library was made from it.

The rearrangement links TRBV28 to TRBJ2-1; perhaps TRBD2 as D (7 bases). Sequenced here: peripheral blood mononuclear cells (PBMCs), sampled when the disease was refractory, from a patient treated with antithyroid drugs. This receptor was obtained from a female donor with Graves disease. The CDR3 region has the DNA TGTGCCAGCAGTGTTCCTGGGCGGGGGCGGTACAATGAGCAGTTCTTC. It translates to CASSVPGRGRYNEQFF.